The rows below give T cell receptor beta chains drawn from one sample of a study of blood T cells in healthy people across ages. TCRdb itself ran the 5' RACE reads through MiXCR, one entry per CDR3 protein. The data show around 400,000 distinct CDR3 sequences, about 49% seen once. The sample comprised blood. The receptor set was obtained from a man in his sixties in good health. The CDR3 runs from the conserved cysteine through the conserved F or W. Each record gives: J gene, clone size, D gene, V gene, CDR3 protein, CDR3 DNA. D genes are given only for firm matches. Clone size is not always given. Where it is, it says once, few, many or a class for expanded clones.

TRBJ2-3 many TRBD2 TRBV7-9 CASGDFGGGDGDTQYF TGTGCCAGCGGGGACTTTGGGGGAGGGGACGGAGATACGCAGTATTTT
TRBJ1-1 . . TRBV20-1 CSAQRSGLNTEAFF TGCAGTGCTCAGAGGTCCGGGCTTAACACTGAAGCTTTCTTT
TRBJ2-7 once TRBD1 TRBV11-2 CASSLDTGVGYEQYF TGTGCCAGCAGCTTGGATACAGGGGTGGGATACGAGCAGTACTTC
TRBJ2-5 . . TRBV6-6 CASSVNRGRVETQYF TGTGCCAGCAGCGTAAACCGGGGGCGCGTGGAGACCCAGTACTTC
TRBJ2-3 few . TRBV2 CASRRDQTDTQYF TGTGCCAGCAGGCGGGACCAAACAGATACGCAGTATTTT
TRBJ1-5 . . TRBV2 CASSKGRNSNQPQHF TGTGCCAGCAGTAAGGGACGTAATAGCAATCAGCCCCAGCATTTT
TRBJ2-2 . TRBD2 TRBV5-1 CASLGLAGIENTGELFF TGCGCCAGCCTTGGACTAGCGGGGATCGAGAACACCGGGGAGCTGTTTTTT
TRBJ2-5 . . TRBV5-1 CASSGGGGETQYF TGCGCCAGCTCCGGAGGCGGAGGGGAGACCCAGTACTTC
TRBJ1-2 many . TRBV4-2 CASSQDLRQGSYGYTF TGTGCCAGCAGCCAAGATCTGAGGCAGGGTAGCTATGGCTACACCTTC
TRBJ2-4 . TRBD1 TRBV28 CASSSPAQGAMWEQYF TGTGCCAGCAGTTCCCCGGCGCAGGGGGCAATGTGGGAGCAGTACTTC
TRBJ1-2 . TRBD1 TRBV5-1 CASSPASRQGNGYTF TGCGCCAGCAGCCCGGCTTCGAGACAGGGGAATGGCTACACCTTC
TRBJ2-1 . TRBD2 TRBV3-1 CASSHLKPGTSGPGEQFF TGTGCCAGCAGCCATCTAAAGCCCGGGACTAGCGGACCAGGAGAGCAGTTCTTC
TRBJ2-1 . TRBD2 TRBV7-2 CASSPGTSGSPLSYNEQFF TGTGCCAGCAGCCCCGGGACTAGCGGGAGCCCATTATCCTACAATGAGCAGTTCTTC
TRBJ1-5 . . TRBV29-1 CSVTQGYGNQPRHF TGCAGCGTTACCCAGGGATACGGCAATCAGCCCCGGCATTTT
TRBJ2-7 once TRBD1 TRBV7-9 CASSIQGAGDEQYF TGTGCCAGCAGCATACAGGGGGCCGGAGACGAGCAGTACTTC
TRBJ1-5 few . TRBV28 CASTMGVGDQPQHF TGTGCCAGCACCATGGGAGTAGGTGATCAGCCCCAGCATTTT
TRBJ1-6 . . TRBV27 CASSSGTSNGSPLHF TGTGCCAGCAGTAGCGGGACTTCGAATGGTTCACCCCTCCACTTT
TRBJ2-7 . . TRBV6-2/TRBV6-3 CASRASTISYNEQYF TGTGCCAGCAGGGCTAGCACAATCTCCTACAATGAGCAGTACTTC
TRBJ2-3 . TRBD2 TRBV29-1 CSVWTSGSDDTQYF TGCAGCGTGTGGACTAGCGGCTCCGACGATACGCAGTATTTT
TRBJ2-7 . . TRBV20-1 CSGTDTGYEQYF TGCAGTGGAACGGACACGGGTTACGAGCAGTACTTC
TRBJ2-7 . . TRBV27 CASSFLQRRGVTYEQYF TGTGCCAGCAGTTTCCTGCAGAGAAGGGGGGTAACCTACGAGCAGTACTTC
TRBJ2-7 . . TRBV6-5 CASSYSTAKSSYEQYF TGTGCCAGCAGTTACTCGACCGCGAAGAGCTCCTACGAGCAGTACTTC
TRBJ2-7 few TRBD1 TRBV12-3/TRBV12-4 CASSLGFGTGERTYEQYF TGTGCCAGCAGTTTAGGCTTTGGGACAGGGGAGAGGACCTACGAGCAGTACTTC
TRBJ2-7 few . TRBV12-5 CASGLVVGVPYEQYF TGTGCTAGTGGTTTGGTAGTCGGAGTCCCCTACGAGCAGTACTTC
TRBJ2-7 few TRBD2 TRBV7-2 CASSLQRREGRNEQYF TGTGCCAGCAGCTTACAACGGCGGGAGGGCCGTAATGAGCAGTACTTC
TRBJ2-6 . . TRBV11-2 CASRIGGSGANVLTF TGTGCCAGCAGGATAGGGGGGAGCGGGGCCAACGTCCTGACTTTC
TRBJ1-2 . . TRBV20-1 CSASRVSHYGYTF TGCAGTGCTAGTCGGGTCAGCCACTATGGCTACACCTTC
TRBJ2-5 . . TRBV7-2 CASSPTLSRQETQYF TGTGCCAGCAGCCCCACCCTTTCGAGACAAGAGACCCAGTACTTC
TRBJ1-2 . . TRBV12-3/TRBV12-4 CASSPRHLDGYTF TGTGCCAGCAGCCCCCGACACTTGGATGGCTACACCTTC
TRBJ2-7 . . TRBV20-1 CSALYRAPSYEQYF TGCAGTGCTCTTTATCGGGCTCCTTCCTACGAGCAGTACTTC
TRBJ2-1 . TRBD2 TRBV20-1 CSARDWGLGYNEQFF TGCAGTGCTAGAGATTGGGGACTAGGGTACAATGAGCAGTTCTTC
TRBJ2-7 many TRBD2 TRBV5-1 CASSTQGPGLAAPYEQYF TGCGCCAGCAGCACCCAAGGTCCGGGACTAGCAGCCCCCTACGAGCAGTACTTC
TRBJ2-3 . . TRBV20-1 CSGGVRTDTQYF TGCAGTGGAGGGGTGCGCACAGATACGCAGTATTTT
TRBJ2-1 . TRBD2 TRBV20-1 CSVIMGLAENEQFF TGCAGTGTAATAATGGGACTAGCGGAAAATGAGCAGTTCTTC
TRBJ2-7 . . TRBV7-2 CASSPRQTFYEQYF TGTGCCAGCAGCCCTCGACAGACTTTCTACGAGCAGTACTTC
TRBJ2-5 . . TRBV4-2 CASSQDRGEETQYF TGTGCCAGCAGCCAAGATAGGGGGGAAGAGACCCAGTACTTC
TRBJ1-4 few TRBD1 TRBV14 CASSADRVGEKLFF TGTGCCAGCAGTGCGGACAGGGTGGGGGAAAAACTGTTTTTT
TRBJ2-7 . TRBD1 TRBV7-2 CAGSRQGTSSYEQYF TGTGCCGGTAGCCGACAGGGCACCTCCTCCTACGAGCAGTACTTC
TRBJ2-7 . TRBD2 TRBV6-6 CASRRGIAGVDEQYF TGTGCCAGCAGGCGGGGGATAGCGGGAGTGGACGAGCAGTACTTC
TRBJ1-1 few . TRBV27 CASSLNRVGTEAFF TGTGCCAGCAGTTTAAACAGGGTGGGAACTGAAGCTTTCTTT
TRBJ1-6 . . TRBV7-2 CASSEYRNSPLHF TGTGCCAGCAGCGAATACAGGAATTCACCCCTCCACTTT
TRBJ2-1 many . TRBV29-1 CSAARDPGVEQFF TGCAGCGCGGCCCGGGACCCCGGGGTTGAGCAGTTCTTC
TRBJ1-5 . . TRBV12-3/TRBV12-4 CASSADRPNQPQHF TGTGCCAGCAGTGCGGACAGACCCAATCAGCCCCAGCATTTT
TRBJ2-3 . . TRBV20-1 CSAPRGTATDTQYF TGCAGTGCTCCCCGGGGGACTGCCACAGATACGCAGTATTTT
TRBJ2-1 . . TRBV25-1 CASSEGGKEQFF TGTGCCAGCAGTGAAGGGGGAAAGGAGCAGTTCTTC